The clone carrying this T cell receptor (beta chain) appeared a few times. Its antigen is still unknown. This sample was included in a study of response to subunit inactivated influenza vaccine. Findings and limits, study-wide: Few additional T cells are recruited per seasonal influenza vaccination, authors suggested.

One entry per CDR3 protein, called by TCRdb with MiXCR from the RT-PCR reads. This table has more than 700,000 distinct CDR3 sequences, around 20% appearing once. The sequenced sample was PBMCs from blood, obtained about 5 days after vaccination. This sequence originates from a man in his fifties who received an inactivated influenza vaccine.

CDR3 region: CASSLFRKGGRETQYF. The DNA of the CDR3 is TGTGCCAGCAGCTTGTTTCGTAAGGGGGGGCGGGAGACCCAGTACTTC. The chain has TRBV7-2 and TRBJ2-5, with D possibly being TRBD2 (7 bases). V lost 3 bases and J 5 bases, leaving 19 bases between the germline ends. Germline V gene lookup returns CDR1 SGHTA and CDR2 FQGNSA. The CDR3 totals 16 residues.